This record covers a single T cell receptor (beta chain). Sequencing was performed with immunoSEQ multiplex PCR; in TCRdb, only in-frame clones are kept and a portion is missing. The sample lists around 80,000 clones; about 94% were seen once. CDR1 is SGHAT and CDR2 is FQDESV in the germline V gene (reference sequence). J lost 8 bases, V lost 11 bases, and 9 bases had no gene match. The CDR3 is made up of 12 amino acids. These data come from a study of T cell changes during pregnancy in multiple sclerosis. This chain joins TRBV11-1 and TRBJ2-1; 7 nucleotides match TRBD2. The source is a female donor in good health, enrolled as a control in a pregnancy study. Sequenced material: peripheral blood, taken in the second trimester of pregnancy. The CDR3 spells CAGRDQTHEQFF. The CDR3 DNA is TGTGCCGGGAGGGACCAGACCCATGAGCAGTTCTTC.